Below are 28 T cell receptor beta chains sequenced from a single sample in a study of cytomegalovirus exposure and HLA in healthy donors. The PCR ran on 60 Vbeta and 13 Jbeta primers. Some clones are missing from TCRdb's copy, which holds only in-frame ones; the method was immunoSEQ multiplex PCR. The sample includes some 190,000 clones, roughly 88% seen only once; the top ten take 1.2%. Sequencing was performed on PBMCs. These receptors were obtained from a boy between 2 and 10 years old in good health and CMV-seronegative.

The CDR3 sequence is CASSSRGNYGYTF. CDR3 in DNA: TGTGCCAGCAGCTCCAGGGGAAACTATGGCTACACCTTC. This rearrangement joins TRBV5-5 to TRBJ1-2; possibly TRBD1 for D (6 bases). CDR3 size: 13 residues. V was pared by 3 bases and J by 2 bases, with 8 bases between. The germline V gene has CDR1 SGHKS and CDR2 YYEKEE (reference sequence). The full variable domain, in which reference TRBV5-5 and TRBJ1-2 provide the parts outside the CDR3, is DAGVTQSPTHLIKTRGQQVTLRCSPISGHKSVSWYQQVLGQGPQFIFQYYEKEERGRGNFPDRFSARQFPNYSSELNVNALLLGDSALYLCASSSRGNYGYTFGSGTRLTVV.

This chain joins TRBV11-2 and TRBJ2-7; D unresolved. V shed 1 base and J shed 4 bases, with 23 bases lying between them. The CDR3 totals 18 residues. CDR1 SGHAT and CDR2 FQNNGV come from the germline V gene. This CDR3 reads CASSLGYPTLSPGYEQYF. The CDR3 DNA is TGTGCCAGCAGCTTAGGCTACCCGACGCTCTCCCCCGGGTACGAGCAGTACTTC.

This rearrangement joins TRBV4-3 to TRBJ1-4; D is undetermined. In germline, CDR1 is LGHNA, CDR2 YSLEER. There are 16 residues in the CDR3. Trimming took off 4 bases at V and 4 bases at J, with 16 bases between the two ends. The CDR3 sequence: CASSPAGRALNEKLFF. The CDR3 DNA follows: TGCGCCAGCAGCCCCGCTGGGCGGGCCCTTAATGAAAAACTGTTTTTT.

The CDR3 coding sequence is TGCGCCAGCAGCCCCGGGACAGGGAGCTCCTACGAGCAGTACTTC. Amino acids: CASSPGTGSSYEQYF. The V gene is TRBV4-3, the J gene TRBJ2-7; 9 nucleotides match TRBD1. V lost 4 bases and J lost 0; bases outside the gene matches: 4. This CDR3 has 15 amino acids. The germline V gene encodes CDR1 LGHNA and CDR2 YSLEER.

About this clone: In the same sample, other DNA sequences code for this CDR3. The chain is built from TRBV5-6 and TRBJ2-7, with D perhaps matching TRBD2 (5 bases). This CDR3 has 14 amino acids. Per the germline V gene, CDR1 is SGHDT and CDR2 is YYEEEE. The V end lost 0 bases, the J end lost 0 bases, and 7 bases lay between the germline ends. CDR3 sequence reads: CASSLGGSSYEQYF. The CDR3 DNA reads as TGTGCCAGCAGCTTGGGTGGGAGCTCCTACGAGCAGTACTTC. The whole variable domain, remainder taken from reference TRBV5-6 and TRBJ2-7, is DAGVTQSPTHLIKTRGQQVTLRCSPKSGHDTVSWYQQALGQGPQFIFQYYEEEERQRGNFPDRFSGHQFPNYSSELNVNALLLGDSALYLCASSLGGSSYEQYFGPGTRLTVT.

This clone was seen once. The chain couples TRBV6-5 to TRBJ2-4; TRBD2 matches 7 bases. Germline loops: CDR1 MNHEY, CDR2 SVGAGI. With 6 bases clipped from V and 3 bases from J, the junction kept 8 bases outside the gene matches. The CDR3 contains 15 residues. The CDR3 sequence: CASSQSWGGKNIQYF. CDR3 sequence (DNA): TGTGCCAGCAGCCAATCTTGGGGGGGCAAAAACATTCAGTACTTC.

The chain employs TRBV7-9 and TRBJ1-3; D ambiguous. V was pared by 3 bases and J by 3 bases, with 18 bases between. This CDR3 contains 17 residues. Germline values: CDR1 SEHNR, CDR2 FQNEAQ (reference sequence). In DNA, the CDR3 is TGTGCCAGCAGCTTTTCTTTGGATTCGGGAATTGGAAACACCATATATTTT. Its translation: CASSFSLDSGIGNTIYF.

This clone showed up just a few times. The genes are TRBV4-2 and TRBJ1-2; D not certain. V shed 4 bases and J shed 4 bases, with 7 bases lying between them. CDR1 is LGHNA and CDR2 is YNFKEQ in the germline V gene. This CDR3 has 12 amino acids. In DNA form, the CDR3 reads TGTGCCAGCAGCCGGGCAGGCTATGGCTACACCTTC. Amino acids: CASSRAGYGYTF.

The chain has TRBV9 and TRBJ2-3; 9 nucleotides agree with TRBD2. Germline lookup yields CDR1 SGDLS and CDR2 YYNGEE. The CDR3 spans 15 residues. V dropped 0 bases and J dropped 8; count of bases not matched to a gene: 7. DNA of the CDR3: TGTGCCAGCAGCGTAGAGAATAGCGGGAGAACTACGCAGTATTTT. It codes for CASSVENSGRTTQYF. The whole variable domain, remainder taken from reference TRBV9 and TRBJ2-3, is DSGVTQTPKHLITATGQRVTLRCSPRSGDLSVYWYQQSLDQGLQFLIQYYNGEERAKGNILERFSAQQFPDLHSELNLSSLELGDSALYFCASSVENSGRTTQYFGPGTRLTVL.

This chain joins TRBV7-9 and TRBJ1-2; 12 nucleotides line up with TRBD1. The CDR3 spans 16 residues. Germline CDR1 SEHNR, CDR2 FQNEAQ (reference sequence). The V and J ends lost 1 base and 3 bases, in that order; junction bases with no gene match: 3. CDR3 nucleotide sequence: TGTGCCAGCAGCTTAGGGGGACAGGGGGCAGACTATGGCTACACCTTC. Encoded protein: CASSLGGQGADYGYTF.

The chain carries TRBV28 and TRBJ1-6; 7 bases align to TRBD1. This CDR3 has 16 amino acids. Trimming cost V 4 bases and J 3 bases; bases outside gene matches: 6. CDR1 and CDR2 from the germline V gene are MDHEN and SYDVKM. The CDR3 region is CASSSTGALYNSPLHF. The CDR3 DNA is TGTGCCAGCAGTTCCACAGGGGCTCTCTATAATTCACCCCTCCACTTT.

This clone was picked up one time. The chain joins TRBV5-1 to TRBJ2-5; 14 bases line up with TRBD2. The J call may be wrong; the DNA end is better matched by TRBJ2-7. This CDR3 has 16 residues. CDR1 is SGHRS, CDR2 YFSETQ, per germline. CDR3 amino acids: CASSRTGTSGSYEQYF. The CDR3, as DNA: TGCGCCAGCAGTCGTACCGGGACTAGCGGGAGCTACGAGCAGTACTTC.

The rearrangement uses TRBV6-5 and TRBJ2-7, with 7 bases aligning to TRBD1. Germline V CDR1 and CDR2: MNHEY, SVGAGI. The J segment lost 4 bases and the V segment lost 6 bases, leaving 12 bases of the junction unmatched. The CDR3 covers 15 residues. CDR3 DNA sequence: TGTGCCAGCAGCCCCCGGACAGGCCCTCCTTACGAGCAGTACGTC. It specifies CASSPRTGPPYEQYV.

V is TRBV7-9 and J is TRBJ1-2, with D perhaps TRBD1 (5 bases). V lost 1 base and J lost 5, with 14 bases in between. The CDR3 consists of 15 residues. Looked up from germline, CDR1 is SEHNR and CDR2 is FQNEAQ (reference sequence). Here the CDR3 reads CASSLGLTDQYGYTF. The CDR3 DNA follows: TGTGCCAGCAGCTTAGGCTTGACAGACCAATATGGCTACACCTTC. The full variable domain, completed using reference TRBV7-9 and TRBJ1-2, is DTGVSQNPRHKITKRGQNVTFRCDPISEHNRLYWYRQTLGQGPEFLTYFQNEAQLEKSRLLSDRFSAERPKGSFSTLEIQRTEQGDSAMYLCASSLGLTDQYGYTFGSGTRLTVV.

The chain recombines TRBV4-1 with TRBJ2-5, with 13 bases lining up with TRBD2. CDR1 MGHRA and CDR2 YSYEKL come from the germline V gene. Unmatched junction bases numbered 2, after V lost 3 bases and J lost 1 base. The CDR3 is 16 residues long. The CDR3 here is CASSQGLAGSQETQYF. DNA of the CDR3: TGCGCCAGCAGCCAGGGACTAGCGGGGTCCCAAGAGACCCAGTACTTC.

This clone occurred a few times. This rearrangement joins TRBV5-6 to TRBJ1-1, with 8 bases matching TRBD1. Germline CDR1 SGHDT, CDR2 YYEEEE. CDR3 length: 15 residues. The trim removed 3 bases at V and 4 bases at J, leaving 8 bases unmatched. CDR3 nucleotide sequence: TGTGCCAGCAGCTGGACAGGGAGGGAGAGCACTGAAGCTTTCTTT. It specifies CASSWTGRESTEAFF.

This chain uses TRBV23-1 with TRBJ2-5; no definite D call. TRBV23-1 is annotated as an ORF whose role is uncertain. The germline V and J ends were trimmed by 2 bases and 1 base, with 14 bases remaining between them. This CDR3 is 16 amino acids long. This chain's CDR3 is CASSQPPRQLQETQYF. The CDR3 region has the DNA TGCGCCAGCAGTCAACCTCCGAGGCAGCTCCAAGAGACCCAGTACTTC.

This clone was picked up one time. CDR3 sequence reads: CASSGLTGKQETQYF. The CDR3 region has the DNA TGCGCCAGCAGTGGGCTTACAGGGAAACAAGAGACCCAGTACTTC. The V and J genes are TRBV5-1 and TRBJ2-5; D perhaps matches TRBD1 (6 bases). CDR3 length: 15 residues. V was shortened by 5 bases and J by 2 bases, with 16 bases between the two germline ends. Germline CDR1 is SGHRS and CDR2 is YFSETQ.

This clone was found once. The gene calls are TRBV7-5 and TRBJ2-4; TRBD1 was called by the table and not checked on the DNA. TRBV7-5 is a listed pseudogene. The CDR3 consists of 16 residues. CDR3 nucleotides: TGTGCCAGAAGCCACGGGACAGCCTTAGCCAAAAACATTCAGTACTTC. This translates into CARSHGTALAKNIQYF.

V is TRBV6-5 and J is TRBJ1-2; 11 bases are shared with TRBD1. This CDR3 has 14 residues. CDR1 and CDR2 (germline): MNHEY, SVGAGI. With V trimmed by 6 bases and J by 3 bases, 3 bases remained unmatched. CDR3 nucleotide sequence: TGTGCCAGCAGCTGGGACAGGGGGGACTATGGCTACACCTTC. Translating gives CASSWDRGDYGYTF.

The rearrangement links TRBV2 to TRBJ2-2; possible D gene TRBD2, 5 bases. Deletions cut 2 bases from V and 4 bases from J, with 11 bases between. The CDR3 sequence is 15 residues long. Germline-derived CDR1 and CDR2 are SNHLY and FYNNEI. The CDR3: CASSEILASTGELFF. The CDR3 bases are TGTGCCAGCAGTGAAATCCTAGCCTCCACCGGGGAGCTGTTTTTT.

CDR3 amino acids: CASSRMTGQPVYGYTF. Written as DNA, the CDR3 is TGTGCCAGTAGTCGCATGACGGGACAGCCAGTCTATGGCTACACCTTC. The genes are TRBV19 and TRBJ1-2, with 7 bases identical to TRBD1. This CDR3 contains 16 residues. The germline V gene encodes CDR1 LNHDA and CDR2 SQIVND (reference sequence). Trimming cost V 5 bases and J 4 bases; bases outside gene matches: 13.

The V and J genes are TRBV6-5 and TRBJ1-6; 9 nucleotides match TRBD1. The V gene end was trimmed by 5 bases and the J gene end by 9 bases; junction bases not matched to a gene: 5. The germline gives CDR1 MNHEY, CDR2 SVGAGI. This CDR3 has 14 residues. DNA for the CDR3: TGTGCCAGCAGTAGGGACAGGGTTACTTCACCCCTCCACTTT. Encoded protein: CASSRDRVTSPLHF.

This clone occurred once. The chain carries TRBV7-2 and TRBJ2-7, with TRBD2 as a possible D gene (6 bases). CDR3 length: 15 residues. Germline values: CDR1 SGHTA, CDR2 FQGNSA. V dropped 1 base and J dropped 3 bases, with 13 bases sitting between them. CDR3: CASSLEEGPLYEQYF. CDR3 in DNA: TGTGCCAGCAGCTTAGAGGAGGGTCCCCTCTACGAGCAGTACTTC.

The chain uses TRBV4-1 and TRBJ2-6; a possible D gene is TRBD2 (5 bases). The CDR3 covers 16 residues. Trimming pared 0 bases from V and 0 bases from J, leaving 6 bases between. Germline V lookup: CDR1 MGHRA, CDR2 YSYEKL. Written as DNA, the CDR3 is TGCGCCAGCAGCCAAGATCGGGGCTCTGGGGCCAACGTCCTGACTTTC. Translated, it gives CASSQDRGSGANVLTF.

The chain links TRBV4-3 to TRBJ2-1, with 16 bases identical to TRBD2. The CDR3 totals 18 residues. The germline CDR1 and CDR2 sequences are LGHNA and YSLEER. Trimming at V came to 4 bases and at J to 8 bases, leaving 11 bases not matched to a gene. The CDR3, as DNA: TGCGCCAGCAGCCCCGCGTGGGGACTAGCGGGAGGGGGCTATGAGCAGTTCTTC. This gives the protein CASSPAWGLAGGGYEQFF.

The J gene is TRBJ1-4, the V gene TRBV5-1; a possible D gene is TRBD1 (5 bases). Trimming shortened V by 0 bases and J by 5 bases, and 8 bases separated the two germline ends. The CDR3 has 14 amino acids. Germline V gene data show CDR1 as SGHRS and CDR2 as YFSETQ. CDR3 in amino acids: CASSLGQTNEKLFF. CDR3 bases: TGCGCCAGCAGCTTGGGACAGACCAATGAAAAACTGTTTTTT. Looking up the rest from reference TRBV5-1 and TRBJ1-4 gives the full variable domain: KAGVTQTPRYLIKTRGQQVTLSCSPISGHRSVSWYQQTPGQGLQFLFEYFSETQRNKGNFPGRFSGRQFSNSRSEMNVSTLELGDSALYLCASSLGQTNEKLFFGSGTQLSVL.

In this sample, this clone turned up a few times. V usage is TRBV7-8 and J usage is TRBJ2-3; 10 bases agree with TRBD2. CDR3 length: 18 amino acids. Per germline, CDR1 SGHVS and CDR2 FQNEAQ. V trimming: 5 bases; J trimming: 4 bases; junction bases outside the gene matches: 15. The CDR3 DNA follows: TGTGCCAGCAGCAAATGGGGTAGCGGGAGGATCAGCCCAGATACGCAGTATTTT. Translating it yields CASSKWGSGRISPDTQYF.